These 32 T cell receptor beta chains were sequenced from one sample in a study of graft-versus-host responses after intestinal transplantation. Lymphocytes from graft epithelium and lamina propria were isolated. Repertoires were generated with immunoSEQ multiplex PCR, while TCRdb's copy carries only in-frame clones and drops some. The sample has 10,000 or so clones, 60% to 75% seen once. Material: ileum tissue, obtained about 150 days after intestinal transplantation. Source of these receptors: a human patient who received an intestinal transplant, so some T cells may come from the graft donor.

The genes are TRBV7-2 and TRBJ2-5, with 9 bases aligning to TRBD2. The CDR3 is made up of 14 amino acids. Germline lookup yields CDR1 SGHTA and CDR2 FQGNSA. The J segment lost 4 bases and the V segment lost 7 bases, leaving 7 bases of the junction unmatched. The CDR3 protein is CASTVAGVRETQYF. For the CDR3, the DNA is TGTGCCAGCACGGTAGCGGGGGTCCGAGAGACCCAGTACTTC.

Here the CDR3 reads CSVSQGDYGYTF. DNA for the CDR3: TGCAGCGTCTCACAGGGGGACTATGGCTACACCTTC. The genes are TRBV29-1 and TRBJ1-2; TRBD1 aligns across 8 bases. The germline V gene has CDR1 SQVTM and CDR2 ANQGSEA. This CDR3 has 12 residues. J lost 3 bases, V lost 6 bases, and 3 bases had no gene match.

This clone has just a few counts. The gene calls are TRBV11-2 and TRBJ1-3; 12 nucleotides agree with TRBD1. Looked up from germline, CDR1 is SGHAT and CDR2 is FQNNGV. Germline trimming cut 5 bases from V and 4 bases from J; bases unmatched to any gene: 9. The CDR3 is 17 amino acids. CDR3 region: CASSGGQGALAGNTIYF. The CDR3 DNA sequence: TGTGCCAGCAGCGGGGGACAGGGGGCGCTTGCCGGAAACACCATATATTTT. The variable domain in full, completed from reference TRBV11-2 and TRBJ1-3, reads EAGVAQSPRYKIIEKRQSVAFWCNPISGHATLYWYQQILGQGPKLLIQFQNNGVVDDSQLPKDRFSAERLKGVDSTLKIQPAKLEDSAVYLCASSGGQGALAGNTIYFGEGSWLTVV.

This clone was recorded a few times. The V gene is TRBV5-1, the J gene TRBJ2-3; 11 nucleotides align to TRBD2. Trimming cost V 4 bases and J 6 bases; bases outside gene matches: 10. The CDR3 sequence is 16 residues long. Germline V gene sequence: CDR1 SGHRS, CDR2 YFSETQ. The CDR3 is CASSPGISGGADTQYF. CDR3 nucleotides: TGCGCCAGCAGCCCGGGCATTAGCGGGGGGGCGGATACGCAGTATTTT.

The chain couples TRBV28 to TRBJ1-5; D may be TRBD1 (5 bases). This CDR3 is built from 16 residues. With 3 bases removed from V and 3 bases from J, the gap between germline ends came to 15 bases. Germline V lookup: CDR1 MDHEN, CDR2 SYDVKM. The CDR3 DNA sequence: TGTGCCAGCAGTTTGTATGGCAGGGCCCTCAATCAGCCCCAGCATTTT. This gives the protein CASSLYGRALNQPQHF. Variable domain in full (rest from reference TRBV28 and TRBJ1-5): DVKVTQSSRYLVKRTGEKVFLECVQDMDHENMFWYRQDPGLGLRLIYFSYDVKMKEKGDIPEGYSVSREKKERFSLILESASTNQTSMYLCASSLYGRALNQPQHFGDGTRLSIL.

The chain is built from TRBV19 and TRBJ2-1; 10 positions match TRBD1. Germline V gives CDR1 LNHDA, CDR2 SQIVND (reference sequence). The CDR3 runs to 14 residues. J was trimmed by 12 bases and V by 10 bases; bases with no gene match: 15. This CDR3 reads CATSRDRGSGGQFF. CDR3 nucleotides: TGTGCCACCTCCCGGGACAGGGGCAGCGGTGGGCAGTTCTTC.

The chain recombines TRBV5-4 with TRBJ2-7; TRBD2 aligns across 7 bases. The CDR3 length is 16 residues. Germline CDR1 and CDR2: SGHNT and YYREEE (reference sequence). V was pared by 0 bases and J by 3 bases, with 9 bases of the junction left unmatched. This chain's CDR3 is CASSLASGGSLYEQYF. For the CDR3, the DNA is TGTGCCAGCAGCTTGGCATCGGGGGGATCTCTCTACGAGCAGTACTTC.

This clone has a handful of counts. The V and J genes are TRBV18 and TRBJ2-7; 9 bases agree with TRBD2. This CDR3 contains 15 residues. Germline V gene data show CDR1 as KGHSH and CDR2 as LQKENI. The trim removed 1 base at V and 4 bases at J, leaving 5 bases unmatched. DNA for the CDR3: TGTGCCAGCTCACCACGCTCGGCGGGGGGGTACGAGCAGTACTTC. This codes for CASSPRSAGGYEQYF. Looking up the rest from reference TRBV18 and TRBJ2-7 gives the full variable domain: NAGVMQNPRHLVRRRGQEARLRCSPMKGHSHVYWYRQLPEEGLKFMVYLQKENIIDESGMPKERFSAEFPKEGPSILRIQQVVRGDSAAYFCASSPRSAGGYEQYFGPGTRLTVT.

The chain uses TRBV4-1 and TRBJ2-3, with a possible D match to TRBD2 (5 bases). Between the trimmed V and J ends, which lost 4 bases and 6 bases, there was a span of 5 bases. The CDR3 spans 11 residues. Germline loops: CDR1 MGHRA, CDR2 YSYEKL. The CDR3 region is CASSLADTQYF. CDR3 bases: TGCGCCAGCAGCCTAGCGGATACGCAGTATTTT.

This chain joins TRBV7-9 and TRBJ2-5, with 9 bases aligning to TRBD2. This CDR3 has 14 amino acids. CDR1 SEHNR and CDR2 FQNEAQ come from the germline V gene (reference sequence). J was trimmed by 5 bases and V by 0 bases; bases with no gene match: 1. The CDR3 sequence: CASSLAAGGETQYF. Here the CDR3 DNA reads TGTGCCAGCAGCTTAGCGGCGGGAGGGGAGACCCAGTACTTC.

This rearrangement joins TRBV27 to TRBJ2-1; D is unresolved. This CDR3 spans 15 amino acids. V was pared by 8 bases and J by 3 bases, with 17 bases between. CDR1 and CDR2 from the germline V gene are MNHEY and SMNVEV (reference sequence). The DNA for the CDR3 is TGTGCCAGCCGCTTTGGCGGTGCCCTCTACAATGAGCAGTTCTTC. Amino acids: CASRFGGALYNEQFF.

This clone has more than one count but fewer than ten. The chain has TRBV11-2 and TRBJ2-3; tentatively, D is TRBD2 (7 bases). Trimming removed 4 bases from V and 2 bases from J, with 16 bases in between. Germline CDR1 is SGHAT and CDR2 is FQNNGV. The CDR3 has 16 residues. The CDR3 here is CASSSVAGAPTDTQYF. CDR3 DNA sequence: TGTGCCAGCAGCTCAGTGGCGGGGGCTCCCACAGATACGCAGTATTTT.

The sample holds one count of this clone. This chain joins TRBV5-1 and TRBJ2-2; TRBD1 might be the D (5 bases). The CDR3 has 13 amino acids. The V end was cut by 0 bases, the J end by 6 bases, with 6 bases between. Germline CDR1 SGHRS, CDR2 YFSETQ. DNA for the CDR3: TGCGCCAGCAGCTTGGTAGGGGCCGGGGAGCTGTTTTTT. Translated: CASSLVGAGELFF.

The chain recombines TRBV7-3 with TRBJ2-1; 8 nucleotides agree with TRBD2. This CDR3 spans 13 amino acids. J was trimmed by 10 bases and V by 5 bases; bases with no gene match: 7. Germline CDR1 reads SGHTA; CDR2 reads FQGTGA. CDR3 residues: CASSPGGASEQFF. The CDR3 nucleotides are TGTGCCAGCAGCCCCGGGGGGGCCTCCGAGCAGTTCTTC.

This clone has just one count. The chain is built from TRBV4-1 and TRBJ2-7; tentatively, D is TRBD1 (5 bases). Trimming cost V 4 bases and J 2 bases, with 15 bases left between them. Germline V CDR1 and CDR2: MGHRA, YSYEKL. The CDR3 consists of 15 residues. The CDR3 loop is CASSPTAREPYEQYF. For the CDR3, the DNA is TGCGCCAGCAGCCCAACAGCCAGGGAACCCTACGAGCAGTACTTC.

Written as DNA, the CDR3 is TGTGCCAGCCTGAAACAGGGATATTACGAGCAGTACTTC. Encoded protein: CASLKQGYYEQYF. The gene calls are TRBV13 and TRBJ2-7; maybe TRBD1 (6 bases). Trimming pared 8 bases from V and 4 bases from J, leaving 15 bases between. Germline CDR1 and CDR2: PRHDT and FYEKMQ (reference sequence). This CDR3 spans 13 amino acids.

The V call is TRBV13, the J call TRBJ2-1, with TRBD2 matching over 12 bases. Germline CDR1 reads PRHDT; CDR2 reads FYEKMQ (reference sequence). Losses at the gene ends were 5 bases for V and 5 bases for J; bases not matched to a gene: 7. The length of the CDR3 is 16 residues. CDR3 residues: CASSLPLAGGNNEQFF. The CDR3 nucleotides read TGTGCCAGCAGCCTCCCCCTAGCGGGAGGGAACAATGAGCAGTTCTTC.

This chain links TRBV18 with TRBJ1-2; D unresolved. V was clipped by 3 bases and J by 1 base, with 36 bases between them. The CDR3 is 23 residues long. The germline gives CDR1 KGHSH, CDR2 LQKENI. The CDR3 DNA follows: TGTGCCAGCTCACCCTCGGTCGAATATTATTTATTGGCCGACAAAACCCGTAACTATGGCTACACCTTC. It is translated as CASSPSVEYYLLADKTRNYGYTF. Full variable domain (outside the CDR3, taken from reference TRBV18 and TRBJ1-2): NAGVMQNPRHLVRRRGQEARLRCSPMKGHSHVYWYRQLPEEGLKFMVYLQKENIIDESGMPKERFSAEFPKEGPSILRIQQVVRGDSAAYFCASSPSVEYYLLADKTRNYGYTFGSGTRLTVV.

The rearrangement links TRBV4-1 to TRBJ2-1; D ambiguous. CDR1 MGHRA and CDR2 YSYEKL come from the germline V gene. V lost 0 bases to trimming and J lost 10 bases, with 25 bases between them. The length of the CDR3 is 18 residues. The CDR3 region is CASSQDHLGAESQWEQFF. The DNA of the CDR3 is TGCGCCAGCAGCCAAGATCATCTAGGAGCCGAGTCCCAATGGGAGCAGTTCTTC.

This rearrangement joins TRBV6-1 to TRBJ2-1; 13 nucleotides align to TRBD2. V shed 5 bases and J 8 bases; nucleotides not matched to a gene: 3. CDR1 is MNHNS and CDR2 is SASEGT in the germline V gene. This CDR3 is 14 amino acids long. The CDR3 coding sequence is TGTGCCAGCAGTATACTAGCGGGAGGGCATGAGCAGTTCTTC. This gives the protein CASSILAGGHEQFF.

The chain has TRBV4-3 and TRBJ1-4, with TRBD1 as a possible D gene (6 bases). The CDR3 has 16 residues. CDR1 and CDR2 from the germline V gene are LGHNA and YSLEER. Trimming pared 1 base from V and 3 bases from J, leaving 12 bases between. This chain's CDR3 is CASSQGVYRANEKLFF. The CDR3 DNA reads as TGCGCCAGCAGCCAAGGGGTGTACAGGGCTAATGAAAAACTGTTTTTT.

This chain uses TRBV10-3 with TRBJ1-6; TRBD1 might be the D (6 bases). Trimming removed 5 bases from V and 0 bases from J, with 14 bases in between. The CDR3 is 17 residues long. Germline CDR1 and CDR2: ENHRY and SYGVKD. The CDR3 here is CAISMGTPSSYNSPLHF. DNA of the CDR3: TGTGCCATCAGTATGGGGACACCTAGCTCCTATAATTCACCCCTCCACTTT.

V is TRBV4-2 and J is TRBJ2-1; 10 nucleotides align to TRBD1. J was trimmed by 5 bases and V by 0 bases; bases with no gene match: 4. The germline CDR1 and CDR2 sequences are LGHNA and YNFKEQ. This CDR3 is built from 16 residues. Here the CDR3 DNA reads TGTGCCAGCAGCCAAGATGGGGGGACAGGGGACAATGAGCAGTTCTTC. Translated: CASSQDGGTGDNEQFF.

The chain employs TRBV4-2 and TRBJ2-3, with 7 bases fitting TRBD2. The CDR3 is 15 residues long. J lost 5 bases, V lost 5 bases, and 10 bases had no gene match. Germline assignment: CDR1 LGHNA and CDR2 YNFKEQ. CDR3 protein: CASSEVGTGGDTQYF. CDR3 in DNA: TGTGCCAGCAGCGAGGTCGGAACGGGAGGAGATACGCAGTATTTT.

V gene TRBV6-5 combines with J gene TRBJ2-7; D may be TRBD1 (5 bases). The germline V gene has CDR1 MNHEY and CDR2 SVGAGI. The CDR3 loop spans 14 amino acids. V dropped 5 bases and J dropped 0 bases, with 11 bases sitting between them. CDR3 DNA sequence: TGTGCCAGCAGTCCCCCAGGGCCCTCCTACGAGCAGTACTTC. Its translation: CASSPPGPSYEQYF.

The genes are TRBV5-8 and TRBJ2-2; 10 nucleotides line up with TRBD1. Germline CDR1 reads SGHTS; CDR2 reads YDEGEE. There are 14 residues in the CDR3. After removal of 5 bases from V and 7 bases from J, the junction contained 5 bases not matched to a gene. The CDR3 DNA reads TGTGCCAGCAGTTGGGACAGGGGTATCGGGGAGCTGTTTTTT. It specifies CASSWDRGIGELFF.

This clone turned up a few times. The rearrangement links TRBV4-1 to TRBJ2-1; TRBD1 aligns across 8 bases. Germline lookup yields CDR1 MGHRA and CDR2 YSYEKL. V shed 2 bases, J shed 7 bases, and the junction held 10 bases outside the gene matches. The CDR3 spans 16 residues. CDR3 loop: CASSQRPGGLGNEQFF. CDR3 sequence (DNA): TGCGCCAGCAGCCAAAGACCAGGGGGCTTGGGGAATGAGCAGTTCTTC.

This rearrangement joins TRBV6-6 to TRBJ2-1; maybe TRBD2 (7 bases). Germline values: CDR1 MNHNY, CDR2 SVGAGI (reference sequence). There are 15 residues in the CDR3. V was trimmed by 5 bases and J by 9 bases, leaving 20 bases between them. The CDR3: CASSDGQSGGSEQFF. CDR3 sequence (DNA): TGTGCCAGCAGTGACGGACAGTCCGGGGGGAGTGAGCAGTTCTTC.

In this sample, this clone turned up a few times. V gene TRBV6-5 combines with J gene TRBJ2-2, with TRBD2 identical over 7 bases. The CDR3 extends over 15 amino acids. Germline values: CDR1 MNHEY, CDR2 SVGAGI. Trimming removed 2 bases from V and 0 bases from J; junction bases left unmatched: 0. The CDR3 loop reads CASSYAGANTGELFF. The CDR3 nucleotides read TGTGCCAGCAGTTACGCGGGGGCGAACACCGGGGAGCTGTTTTTT.

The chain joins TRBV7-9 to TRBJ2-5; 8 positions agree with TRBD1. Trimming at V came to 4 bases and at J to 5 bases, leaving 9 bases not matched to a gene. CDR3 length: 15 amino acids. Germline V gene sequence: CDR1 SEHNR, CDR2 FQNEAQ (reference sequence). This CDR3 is CASSCSTGEGETQYF. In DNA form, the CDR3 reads TGTGCCAGCAGCTGTTCGACAGGGGAAGGGGAGACCCAGTACTTC.

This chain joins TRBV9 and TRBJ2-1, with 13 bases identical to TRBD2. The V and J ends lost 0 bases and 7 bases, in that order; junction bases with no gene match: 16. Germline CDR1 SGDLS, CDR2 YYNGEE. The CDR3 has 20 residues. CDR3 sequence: CASSVAYPKTSGRIWNEQFF. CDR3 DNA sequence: TGTGCCAGCAGCGTAGCTTACCCCAAGACTAGCGGGAGGATCTGGAATGAGCAGTTCTTC.

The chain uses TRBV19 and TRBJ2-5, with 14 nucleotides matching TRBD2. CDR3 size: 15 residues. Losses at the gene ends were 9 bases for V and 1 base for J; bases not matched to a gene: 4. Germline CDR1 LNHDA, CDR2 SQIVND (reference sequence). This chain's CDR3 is CARGLAGGLQETQYF. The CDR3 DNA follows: TGTGCCAGAGGACTAGCGGGAGGACTCCAAGAGACCCAGTACTTC. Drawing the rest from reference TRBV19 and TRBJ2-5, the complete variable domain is DGGITQSPKYLFRKEGQNVTLSCEQNLNHDAMYWYRQDPGQGLRLIYYSQIVNDFQKGDIAEGYSVSREKKESFPLTVTSAQKNPTAFYLCARGLAGGLQETQYFGPGTRLLVL.